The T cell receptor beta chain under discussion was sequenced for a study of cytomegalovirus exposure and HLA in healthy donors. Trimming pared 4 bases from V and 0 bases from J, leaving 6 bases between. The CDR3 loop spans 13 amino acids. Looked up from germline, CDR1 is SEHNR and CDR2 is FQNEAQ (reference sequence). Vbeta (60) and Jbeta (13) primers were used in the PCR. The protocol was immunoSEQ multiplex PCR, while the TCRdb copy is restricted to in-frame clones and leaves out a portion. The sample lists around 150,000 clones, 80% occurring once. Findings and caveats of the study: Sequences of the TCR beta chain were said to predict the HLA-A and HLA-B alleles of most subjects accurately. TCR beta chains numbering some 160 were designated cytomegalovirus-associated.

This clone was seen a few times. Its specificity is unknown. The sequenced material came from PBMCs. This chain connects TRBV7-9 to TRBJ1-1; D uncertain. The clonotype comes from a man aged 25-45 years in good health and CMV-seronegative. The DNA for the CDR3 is TGTGCCAGCAGCTCGCAGGTGAACACTGAAGCTTTCTTT. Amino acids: CASSSQVNTEAFF.